The clone carrying this TCR beta chain occurred many times. Its matching antigen is unknown. The sample belongs to a study of CD8 T cells in ankylosing spondylitis. The length of the CDR3 is 18 residues. Germline values: CDR1 LGHNA, CDR2 YNFKEQ. The germline V and J ends were trimmed by 0 bases and 0 bases, with 15 bases remaining between them. TCRdb recomputed calls from the 5' RACE reads with MiXCR, one row per CDR3 protein. The sample records 200,000 to 300,000 distinct CDR3 sequences, about 10% being singletons. Overall study findings and caveats: Enrichment of disease-linked clones was reportedly significant in matched ankylosing spondylitis synovial fluid. In synovial fluid and blood from reactive arthritis, some motif variants were previously reported. Ankylosing spondylitis blood appeared to carry a characteristic TCR beta motif of under ten highly homologous variants.

This sequence joins TRBV4-2 and TRBJ1-3; D is unclear. The source material was blood, either unsorted or a sorted T cell fraction (not recorded which). This clonotype was sampled from a male donor with ankylosing spondylitis or in good health (not recorded which). CDR3 DNA: TGTGCCAGCAGCCAAGAGGGAGACACCCGTGTCTCTGGAAACACCATATATTTT. Its protein is CASSQEGDTRVSGNTIYF.